Listed below are T cell receptor beta chains from one sample, sequenced in a study of blood T cell repertoires in COVID-19. Data came from immunoSEQ multiplex PCR; TCRdb stores just in-frame clones and leaves some out. The sample has about 33,000 clones, around 90% seen once; the top ten hold around 6.5%. Sample: peripheral blood. The receptors stem from a human donor in a cohort sampled during active COVID-19. CDR3s include the opening cysteine and the closing phenylalanine or tryptophan. The D gene is left open where the match is weak. A row's size may be missing; if present it is once, few, many or a size class.

TRBJ1-4	TRBV12-3/TRBV12-4	NA	NA	CASSFANEKLFF	TGTGCCAGCAGTTTCGCGAACGAAAAACTGTTTTTT
TRBJ2-3	TRBV5-1	TRBD1	NA	CASLLGQYTDTQYF	TGCGCCAGCCTTCTGGGACAGTACACAGATACGCAGTATTTT
TRBJ2-5	TRBV5-4	NA	NA	CATGGTPQETQYF	TGTGCCACCGGCGGGACTCCACAAGAGACCCAGTACTTC
TRBJ2-3	TRBV5-1	NA	few	CASSYSLRKDTQYF	TGCGCCAGCAGTTACAGCCTCAGGAAAGATACGCAGTATTTT
TRBJ1-1	TRBV4-2	NA	NA	CASSQGARMNTEAFF	TGTGCCAGCAGCCAAGGCGCCCGAATGAACACTGAAGCTTTCTTT
TRBJ2-7	TRBV11-2	NA	NA	CASSRVRAAEQYF	TGTGCCAGCAGCCGAGTAAGAGCGGCCGAGCAGTACTTC
TRBJ2-1	TRBV15	TRBD2	NA	CATSDLAGVSNEQFF	TGTGCCACCAGCGACCTAGCGGGAGTGAGTAATGAGCAGTTCTTC
TRBJ2-5	TRBV23-1	TRBD1	few	CASSQSDDRGGTQYF	TGCGCCAGCAGTCAATCGGATGACAGGGGAGGGACCCAGTACTTC
TRBJ2-3	TRBV28	TRBD2	NA	CASTPRLAGADTQYF	TGTGCCAGCACCCCCCGGCTAGCGGGAGCAGATACGCAGTATTTT
TRBJ1-3	TRBV28	NA	NA	CASRLGGAILMARNTIYF	TGTGCCAGCAGGCTTGGGGGGGCGATTCTAATGGCACGAAACACCATATATTTT
TRBJ2-1	TRBV5-1	TRBD2	NA	CASSLVVGGVGDEQFF	TGCGCCAGCAGCTTGGTAGTGGGAGGGGTTGGCGATGAGCAGTTCTTC
TRBJ2-2	TRBV2	NA	NA	CASHRENTGELFF	TGTGCCAGCCATCGAGAGAACACCGGGGAGCTGTTTTTT
TRBJ2-7	TRBV7-8	TRBD2	NA	CASSQQGWTSGARSSYEQYF	TGTGCCAGCAGCCAACAAGGGTGGACTAGCGGGGCGAGGAGCTCCTACGAGCAGTACTTC
TRBJ2-7	TRBV6-5	NA	NA	CASSPQGLITQQYF	TGTGCCAGCAGTCCCCAGGGACTTATTACGCAGCAGTACTTC
TRBJ1-3	TRBV3-1/TRBV3-2	NA	NA	CASSRASGNTIYF	TGTGCCAGCAGCCGAGCCTCTGGAAACACCATATATTTT
TRBJ2-1	TRBV27	TRBD1	once	CASSLHGTGSHNEQFF	TGTGCCAGCAGTTTGCACGGGACAGGGAGCCACAATGAGCAGTTCTTC
TRBJ2-2	TRBV5-1	TRBD1	NA	CASSPRQGFTGELFF	TGCGCCAGCAGCCCACGACAGGGGTTCACCGGGGAGCTGTTTTTT
TRBJ2-1	TRBV4-2	NA	NA	CASSQATGNNEQFF	TGTGCCAGCAGCCAAGCCACAGGGAACAATGAGCAGTTCTTC
TRBJ1-1	TRBV4-1	TRBD1	NA	CASSQGVLTRTGKAEAFF	TGCGCCAGCAGCCAAGGGGTACTAACTCGGACAGGCAAGGCTGAAGCTTTCTTT
TRBJ2-5	TRBV11-1	NA	NA	CASSQGTNPYQETQYF	TGTGCCAGCAGCCAAGGGACAAACCCTTACCAAGAGACCCAGTACTTC
TRBJ2-5	TRBV6-5	NA	NA	CASSPGQETQYF	TGTGCCAGCAGTCCAGGCCAAGAGACCCAGTACTTC
TRBJ2-7	TRBV14	TRBD2	NA	CASSQAYRGGKYF	TGTGCCAGCAGCCAAGCCTATCGCGGGGGGAAGTACTTC
TRBJ2-3	TRBV6-5	TRBD2	NA	CASSSVYLAGTDTQYF	TGTGCCAGCAGTTCGGTCTATCTAGCGGGCACAGATACGCAGTATTTT
TRBJ2-3	TRBV6-2/TRBV6-3	NA	NA	CASSQEGDTQYF	TGTGCCAGCAGTCAGGAAGGAGATACGCAGTATTTT
TRBJ2-7	TRBV3-1/TRBV3-2	NA	NA	CASSPTGDREQYF	TGTGCCAGCAGCCCAACGGGGGACCGCGAGCAGTACTTC
TRBJ2-3	TRBV11-1	NA	NA	CASRVGSPGTDTQYF	TGTGCCAGCAGAGTCGGGTCCCCGGGCACAGATACGCAGTATTTT
TRBJ1-6	TRBV19	TRBD1	NA	CATDRGDSSPLHF	TGTGCCACCGACAGGGGAGACAGTTCACCCCTCCACTTT
TRBJ2-1	TRBV7-2	NA	NA	CASSYGTGNEQFF	TGTGCCAGCAGCTACGGGACTGGGAATGAGCAGTTCTTC
TRBJ1-2	TRBV14	NA	NA	CASSPSPGGGYGYTF	TGTGCCAGCAGTCCAAGTCCGGGGGGCGGCTATGGCTACACCTTC
TRBJ2-5	TRBV27	TRBD1	NA	CASSFWATGGETQYF	TGTGCCAGCAGTTTCTGGGCGACAGGGGGAGAGACCCAGTACTTC